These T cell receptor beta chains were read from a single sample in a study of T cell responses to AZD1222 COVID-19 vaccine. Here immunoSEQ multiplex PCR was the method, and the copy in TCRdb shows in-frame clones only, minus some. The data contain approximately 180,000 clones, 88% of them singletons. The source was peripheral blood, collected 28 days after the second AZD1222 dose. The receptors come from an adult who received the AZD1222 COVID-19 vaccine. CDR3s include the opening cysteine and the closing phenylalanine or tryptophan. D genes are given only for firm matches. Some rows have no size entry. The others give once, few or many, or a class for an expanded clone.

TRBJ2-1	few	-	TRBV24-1	CATGSSTDEQFF	TGTGCCACCGGGAGTAGTACGGATGAGCAGTTCTTC
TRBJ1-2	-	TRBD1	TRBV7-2	CASSLVGGGQGGYTF	TGTGCCAGCAGCTTAGTGGGGGGCGGACAGGGCGGCTACACCTTC
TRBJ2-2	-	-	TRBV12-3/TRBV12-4	CASSLLEAGELFF	TGTGCCAGCAGTTTATTGGAGGCCGGGGAGCTGTTTTTT
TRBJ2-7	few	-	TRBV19	CASTGSDEQYF	TGTGCCAGTACTGGATCCGACGAGCAGTACTTC
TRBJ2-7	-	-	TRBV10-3	CAISESGSTYPTSYEQYF	TGTGCCATCAGTGAGTCTGGCAGCACCTATCCCACTTCCTACGAGCAGTACTTC
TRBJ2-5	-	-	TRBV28	CASSPPPAGRETQYF	TGTGCCAGCAGTCCACCCCCGGCAGGAAGAGAGACCCAGTACTTC
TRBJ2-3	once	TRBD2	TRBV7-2	CASNGLAGREDTQYF	TGTGCCAGCAACGGACTAGCGGGAAGGGAAGATACGCAGTATTTT
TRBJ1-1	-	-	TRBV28	CASTRQAGTEAFF	TGTGCCAGCACCCGACAGGCTGGCACTGAAGCTTTCTTT
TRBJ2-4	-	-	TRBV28	CASSLEGQPFQYF	TGTGCCAGCAGTTTGGAGGGACAGCCGTTTCAGTACTTC
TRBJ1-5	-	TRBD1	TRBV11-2	CASSPDRGRPQHF	TGTGCCAGCAGCCCCGACAGGGGAAGGCCCCAGCATTTT
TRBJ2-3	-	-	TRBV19	CASSIGQGGRTDTQYF	TGTGCCAGTAGTATAGGCCAGGGAGGAAGAACAGATACGCAGTATTTT
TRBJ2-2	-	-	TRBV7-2	CASSYSSANTGELFF	TGTGCCAGCAGCTACAGTAGCGCGAACACCGGGGAGCTGTTTTTT
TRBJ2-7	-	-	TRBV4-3	CASSQGTAQEPDYEQYF	TGCGCCAGCAGCCAAGGGACGGCCCAAGAACCCGACTACGAGCAGTACTTC
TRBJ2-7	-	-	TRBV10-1	CASRRGSHRYEQYF	TGCGCCAGCAGGAGGGGTAGCCACCGCTACGAGCAGTACTTC
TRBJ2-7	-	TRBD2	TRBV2	CASRAGTTVYEQYF	TGTGCCAGCAGGGCCGGGACTACCGTCTACGAGCAGTACTTC
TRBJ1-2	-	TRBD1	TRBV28	CASRKTGNYGYTF	TGTGCCAGCAGGAAGACAGGGAACTATGGCTACACCTTC
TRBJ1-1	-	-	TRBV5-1	CASSVQMNTEAFF	TGCGCCAGCAGCGTTCAAATGAACACTGAAGCTTTCTTT
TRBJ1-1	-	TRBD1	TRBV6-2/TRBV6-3	CASSRGQGAGTEAFF	TGTGCCAGCAGCCGGGGACAGGGGGCAGGCACTGAAGCTTTCTTT
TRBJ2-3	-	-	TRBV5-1	CASSLVIPNTDTQYF	TGCGCCAGCAGCTTGGTGATACCTAACACAGATACGCAGTATTTT
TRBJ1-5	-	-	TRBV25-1	CASATGNQPQHF	TGTGCCTCGGCGACGGGGAATCAGCCCCAGCATTTT
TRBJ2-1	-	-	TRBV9	CASSVEAGNSYNEQFF	TGTGCCAGCAGCGTAGAGGCGGGAAACTCCTACAATGAGCAGTTCTTC
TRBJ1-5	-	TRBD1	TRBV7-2	CASSRDRALNQPQHF	TGTGCCAGCAGCCGGGACAGGGCCTTGAATCAGCCCCAGCATTTT
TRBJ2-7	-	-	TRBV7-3	CASSPRGPPGEQYF	TGTGCCAGCAGCCCACGCGGCCCACCAGGGGAGCAGTACTTC
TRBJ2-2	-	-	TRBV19	CASSSGPSPNTGELFF	TGTGCCAGTAGTTCCGGGCCAAGCCCGAACACCGGGGAGCTGTTTTTT
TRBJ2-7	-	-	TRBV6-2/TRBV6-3	CASSYRAAGTAYEQYF	TGTGCCAGCAGTTACAGGGCGGCGGGAACTGCCTACGAGCAGTACTTC
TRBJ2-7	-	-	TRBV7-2	CASSLAGNSYEQYF	TGTGCCAGCAGCTTAGCAGGGAATAGCTACGAGCAGTACTTC
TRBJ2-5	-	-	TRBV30	CAWTRVGETQYF	TGTGCCTGGACACGGGTTGGAGAGACCCAGTACTTC
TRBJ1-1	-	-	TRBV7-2	CASSPLYVGGGAFF	TGTGCCAGCAGCCCCCTCTACGTTGGGGGTGGCGCTTTCTTT
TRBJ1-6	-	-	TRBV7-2	CASSLVSDYNSPLHF	TGTGCCAGCAGCTTAGTGTCAGATTATAATTCACCCCTCCACTTT
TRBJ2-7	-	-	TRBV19	CASSIIGQSYEQYF	TGTGCCAGTAGTATAATTGGACAGTCCTACGAGCAGTACTTC
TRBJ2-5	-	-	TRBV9	CASSVAVLGQTQETQYF	TGTGCCAGCAGCGTAGCGGTTCTGGGGCAGACTCAAGAGACCCAGTACTTC
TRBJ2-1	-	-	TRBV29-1	CSVGSFSDEQFF	TGCAGCGTTGGAAGCTTTAGCGATGAGCAGTTCTTC
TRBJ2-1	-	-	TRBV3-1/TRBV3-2	CASSQDRAGGDEQFF	TGTGCCAGCAGCCAAGATCGGGCAGGGGGGGATGAGCAGTTCTTC
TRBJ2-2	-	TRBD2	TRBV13	CASSPLSGRANTGELFF	TGTGCCAGCAGCCCCCTTAGCGGGAGGGCGAACACCGGGGAGCTGTTTTTT
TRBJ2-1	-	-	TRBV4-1	CASSQDRRGGYNEQFF	TGCGCCAGCAGCCAAGATAGGAGGGGGGGTTACAATGAGCAGTTCTTC
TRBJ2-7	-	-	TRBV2	CASSETQVGSYEQYF	TGTGCCAGCAGTGAAACGCAGGTTGGGTCCTACGAGCAGTACTTC
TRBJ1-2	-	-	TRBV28	CASSLPHGVGGYTF	TGTGCCAGCAGTTTACCCCACGGGGTTGGCGGCTACACCTTC
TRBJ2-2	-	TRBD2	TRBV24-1	CATSRTSGIGTGELFF	TGTGCCACCTCGCGGACTAGCGGGATCGGGACCGGGGAGCTGTTTTTT
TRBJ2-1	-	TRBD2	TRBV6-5	CATTERDRNEQFF	TGTGCCACGACGGAGCGGGATAGAAATGAGCAGTTCTTC
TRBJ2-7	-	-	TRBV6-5	CASSYSRGKIYEQYF	TGTGCCAGCAGTTACTCACGGGGAAAGATCTACGAGCAGTACTTC
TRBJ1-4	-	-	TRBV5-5	CASSWGTQGPLEKLFF	TGTGCCAGCAGCTGGGGGACACAGGGTCCCCTTGAAAAACTGTTTTTT